Shown below are 27 T cell receptor beta chains from a single sample sequenced in a study of blood T cell repertoires in COVID-19. TCRdb keeps only in-frame clones here, not all; method: immunoSEQ multiplex PCR. The sample lists some 150,000 clones, around 86% occurring once. Sequencing input: peripheral blood. Receptors originate from a man between 65 and 85 years old with acute or convalescent COVID-19.

The CDR3 spells CASLIQPTNTGELFF. The CDR3 DNA follows: TGCGCCAGCCTTATACAGCCAACGAACACCGGGGAGCTGTTTTTT. The chain couples TRBV5-1 to TRBJ2-2; no firm D call. The V gene lost 7 bases and the J gene lost 0 bases, with 13 bases spanning the gap. CDR1 and CDR2 (germline): SGHRS, YFSETQ. The CDR3 is 15 amino acids.

The V call is TRBV6-5, the J call TRBJ2-2; D is perhaps TRBD1 (6 bases). The V and J ends lost 9 bases and 2 bases respectively, with 13 bases between them. CDR3 length: 14 amino acids. The germline V gene encodes CDR1 MNHEY and CDR2 SVGAGI. The DNA of the CDR3 is TGTGCCAGTAGCCGGGACACAAACACCGGGGAGCTGTTTTTT. This translates into CASSRDTNTGELFF.

The chain joins TRBV15 to TRBJ1-6; D remains ambiguous. The germline V and J ends were trimmed by 5 bases and 7 bases, with 9 bases remaining between them. The CDR3 has 13 amino acids. Germline V gene data show CDR1 as LNHNV and CDR2 as YYDKDF (reference sequence). This CDR3 is CATSLILNSPLHF. CDR3 coding DNA: TGTGCCACCAGCTTAATATTGAATTCACCCCTCCACTTT.

The chain carries TRBV28 and TRBJ2-1, with 12 bases fitting TRBD2. CDR1 is MDHEN, CDR2 SYDVKM, per germline. The CDR3 is 16 amino acids. With V trimmed by 7 bases and J by 4 bases, 8 bases remained unmatched. The CDR3 sequence is CASMRLAGGLYNEQFF. CDR3 DNA: TGTGCCAGCATGAGGCTAGCGGGAGGGTTGTACAATGAGCAGTTCTTC.

This clone was seen once. J is TRBJ2-7 and V is TRBV7-2; 7 bases align to TRBD2. The CDR3 totals 15 residues. With 1 base clipped from V and 2 bases from J, the junction kept 5 bases outside the gene matches. Germline values: CDR1 SGHTA, CDR2 FQGNSA. The CDR3 bases are TGTGCCAGCAGCTTAGTAAGCGGGAACACCTACGAGCAGTACTTC. Its translation is CASSLVSGNTYEQYF.

This clone was seen more than once but under ten times. The CDR3 bases are TGTGCCAGCAGCCGAGGGGGAGTATCCCAAGAGACCCAGTACTTC. Translated: CASSRGGVSQETQYF. The rearrangement links TRBV7-6 to TRBJ2-5; a weak D match, TRBD1 (6 bases). The CDR3 consists of 15 residues. Germline values: CDR1 SGHVS, CDR2 FNYEAQ. The V end was cut by 5 bases, the J end by 1 base, with 14 bases between.

Here the CDR3 DNA reads TGTGCCAGCAGCTCTAGCGGGCCGAACACCGGGGAGCTGTTTTTT. The encoded protein is CASSSSGPNTGELFF. The chain carries TRBV7-3 and TRBJ2-2; 8 nucleotides match TRBD2. V shed 4 bases and J 0 bases; nucleotides not matched to a gene: 1. Germline V lookup: CDR1 SGHTA, CDR2 FQGTGA. The CDR3 extends over 15 amino acids.

The V and J genes are TRBV5-1 and TRBJ2-7; 7 bases map to TRBD2. Losses at the gene ends were 0 bases for V and 2 bases for J; bases not matched to a gene: 5. The CDR3 runs 15 residues. Germline V gene data show CDR1 as SGHRS and CDR2 as YFSETQ. As DNA, the CDR3 is TGCGCCAGCAGCTTGGCTGCTAGCGGTACCTACGAGCAGTACTTC. It is translated as CASSLAASGTYEQYF.

This clone was detected a few times. The V call is TRBV7-2, the J call TRBJ2-7; no firm D call. Trimming removed 5 bases at V and 11 bases at J, with 16 bases between. The CDR3 consists of 12 residues. CDR1 SGHTA and CDR2 FQGNSA come from the germline V gene. CDR3 nucleotides: TGTGCCAGCAGCACCCCCGACTCGGTGGAGTACTTC. Its protein product is CASSTPDSVEYF.

CDR3 coding DNA: TGTGCCAGCAGCCCCGGAGGGAACTATGGCTACACCTTC. Its translation: CASSPGGNYGYTF. This chain links TRBV28 with TRBJ1-2; D gene ambiguous. The CDR3 contains 13 residues. Germline V gives CDR1 MDHEN, CDR2 SYDVKM. V lost 6 bases to trimming and J lost 2 bases, with 10 bases between them.

This clone was seen a single time. The chain has TRBV7-9 and TRBJ2-7; 8 nucleotides match TRBD1. V lost 1 base to trimming and J lost 5 bases; unmatched junction nucleotides: 7. This CDR3 spans 15 amino acids. Germline values: CDR1 SEHNR, CDR2 FQNEAQ (reference sequence). The CDR3 here is CASSLGDRLGDEQYF. Here the CDR3 DNA reads TGTGCCAGCAGCTTAGGGGACAGGCTAGGCGACGAGCAGTACTTC.

This sequence joins TRBV6-5 and TRBJ1-2; tentative D call: TRBD1 (5 bases). The CDR3 runs to 13 residues. Trimming pared 8 bases from V and 4 bases from J, leaving 14 bases between. Germline V gene sequence: CDR1 MNHEY, CDR2 SVGAGI. The chain's CDR3 is CASQGSLAYGYTF. The DNA for the CDR3 is TGTGCCAGCCAGGGCAGTTTAGCCTATGGCTACACCTTC.

The DNA of the CDR3 is TGTGCCAGTAGGGGACTAGCGGACACAGATACGCAGTATTTT. Translated, it gives CASRGLADTDTQYF. This sequence joins TRBV19 and TRBJ2-3; 11 bases map to TRBD2. The CDR3 contains 14 residues. Germline CDR1 is LNHDA and CDR2 is SQIVND (reference sequence). V shed 6 bases and J 2 bases; nucleotides not matched to a gene: 1.

V usage is TRBV28 and J usage is TRBJ2-7, with D possibly TRBD1 on 6 matching bases. This CDR3 spans 13 amino acids. The germline gives CDR1 MDHEN, CDR2 SYDVKM. V lost 8 bases and J lost 2, with 13 bases in between. The DNA for the CDR3 is TGTGCCAGCTATACAGGGTCCACCTACGAGCAGTACTTC. Translating it yields CASYTGSTYEQYF.

The rearrangement joins TRBV27 to TRBJ2-1, with 15 bases lining up with TRBD2. The CDR3 totals 18 residues. Trimming at V came to 3 bases and at J to 2 bases, leaving 5 bases not matched to a gene. In germline, CDR1 is MNHEY, CDR2 SMNVEV (reference sequence). In DNA, the CDR3 is TGTGCCAGCAGTTTCCGGGGACTAGCGGGAGGAACCTACAATGAGCAGTTCTTC. Residues: CASSFRGLAGGTYNEQFF.

V and J are TRBV6-4 and TRBJ2-2, with 11 bases that match TRBD2. There are 14 residues in the CDR3. J lost 5 bases, V lost 10 bases, and 6 bases had no gene match. CDR1 and CDR2 from the germline V gene are MRHNA and SNTAGT. The CDR3 DNA is TGTGCCACAGAACGACTAGCGGGAACCGGGGAGCTGTTTTTT. Encoded protein: CATERLAGTGELFF.

The chain recombines TRBV18 with TRBJ1-1; possible D gene TRBD1, 5 bases. Looked up from germline, CDR1 is KGHSH and CDR2 is LQKENI. The CDR3 has 14 residues. V gave up 3 bases and J gave up 1 base, with 9 bases separating them. The CDR3 DNA reads TGTGCCAGCTCACCGAATACAGGGAACACTGAAGCTTTCTTT. As protein: CASSPNTGNTEAFF.

The V and J genes are TRBV4-2 and TRBJ2-3, with TRBD2 identical over 12 bases. The length of the CDR3 is 16 residues. The junction had 3 bases not matched to a gene; V was cut back by 3 bases and J by 2 bases. CDR1 is LGHNA and CDR2 is YNFKEQ in the germline V gene. This CDR3 reads CASSQGLAGATDTQYF. CDR3 DNA sequence: TGTGCCAGCAGCCAGGGACTAGCGGGTGCCACAGATACGCAGTATTTT.

This clone was found once. V and J are TRBV7-9 and TRBJ2-2; TRBD1 might be the D (5 bases). This CDR3 is 12 amino acids long. V was shortened by 7 bases and J by 6 bases, with 9 bases between the two germline ends. Per the germline V gene, CDR1 is SEHNR and CDR2 is FQNEAQ (reference sequence). DNA for the CDR3: TGTGCCAGCATCTCAGGGTCCGGGGAGCTGTTTTTT. It specifies CASISGSGELFF.

The CDR3 reads CASSQEEEQGVAKNIQYF. CDR3 nucleotide sequence: TGCGCCAGCAGCCAAGAAGAAGAACAGGGGGTAGCCAAAAACATTCAGTACTTC. This chain connects TRBV4-1 to TRBJ2-4; the match to TRBD1 covers 8 bases. Germline loops: CDR1 MGHRA, CDR2 YSYEKL. The length of the CDR3 is 18 residues. J gave up 0 bases and V 0 bases, and 7 bases lay outside the gene matches.

This chain connects TRBV4-2 to TRBJ2-5; possible D gene TRBD1, 5 bases. The V gene's germline CDR1 is LGHNA and CDR2 YNFKEQ. This CDR3 contains 16 residues. Trimming removed 3 bases at V and 2 bases at J, with 16 bases between. The CDR3 spells CASSHSLGRAQETQYF. CDR3 nucleotide sequence: TGTGCCAGCAGCCATAGCTTGGGCAGGGCGCAAGAGACCCAGTACTTC.

The chain joins TRBV19 to TRBJ1-5, with TRBD1 matching over 10 bases. The germline CDR1 and CDR2 sequences are LNHDA and SQIVND (reference sequence). There are 15 residues in the CDR3. J was trimmed by 2 bases and V by 3 bases; bases with no gene match: 1. The CDR3 spells CASSIGTGGNQPQHF. The CDR3 nucleotides read TGTGCCAGTAGTATCGGGACAGGGGGCAATCAGCCCCAGCATTTT.

This clone was observed a handful of times. The rearrangement uses TRBV10-1 and TRBJ2-7; TRBD2 aligns across 8 bases. The CDR3 is made up of 15 amino acids. V shed 0 bases and J 2 bases; nucleotides not matched to a gene: 3. Germline CDR1 is WNHNN and CDR2 is SYGVQD (reference sequence). DNA for the CDR3: TGCGCCAGCAGTGAGTCCCGGGGGGGGACCTACGAGCAGTACTTC. Its translation: CASSESRGGTYEQYF.

J is TRBJ1-5 and V is TRBV2, with 9 bases matching TRBD1. V dropped 5 bases and J dropped 7; count of bases not matched to a gene: 6. The germline V gene has CDR1 SNHLY and CDR2 FYNNEI. CDR3 length: 14 residues. The CDR3 here is CASSLRTGEQPQHF. DNA of the CDR3: TGTGCCAGCAGTCTTCGGACAGGGGAACAGCCCCAGCATTTT. Supplemented by reference TRBV2 and TRBJ1-5, the full variable domain reads EPEVTQTPSHQVTQMGQEVILRCVPISNHLYFYWYRQILGQKVEFLVSFYNNEISEKSEIFDDQFSVERPDGSNFTLKIRSTKLEDSAMYFCASSLRTGEQPQHFGDGTRLSIL.

The chain has TRBV6-2 or TRBV6-3 and TRBJ1-1, with D unresolved. This CDR3 has 14 residues. The germline V gene has CDR1 MNHEY and CDR2 SVGEGT. Trimming took off 4 bases at V and 0 bases at J, with 9 bases between the two ends. CDR3 protein: CASSFAGMNTEAFF. The CDR3 bases are TGTGCCAGCAGTTTCGCGGGTATGAACACTGAAGCTTTCTTT.

The CDR3 region has the DNA TGTGCCAGCAGCTTAAAAGCTTACAATGAGCAGTTCTTC. Encoded protein: CASSLKAYNEQFF. This chain joins TRBV7-3 and TRBJ2-1, with D uncertain. Germline CDR1 and CDR2: SGHTA and FQGTGA. CDR3 length equals 13 residues. The V and J ends lost 1 base and 4 bases respectively, with 5 bases between them.

The chain couples TRBV6-5 to TRBJ2-1; 12 bases are a match to TRBD2. The CDR3 totals 15 residues. Unmatched junction bases numbered 7, after V lost 6 bases and J lost 7 bases. The V gene's germline CDR1 is MNHEY and CDR2 SVGAGI. CDR3 bases: TGTGCCAGCAGATTGGGACTAGCGGGCGGGAATGAGCAGTTCTTC. Translated, it gives CASRLGLAGGNEQFF.